This T cell receptor beta chain was documented in a study of shared clonotypes between healthy human individuals. Study-wide results and limits: Clonotypes which were not shared had lower generation probabilities than clonotypes that all four donors shared.

TCRdb's copy holds only in-frame clones and misses some; the assay was immunoSEQ multiplex PCR. This table holds approximately 600,000 clones, 95% found once. It was CD45RO-negative cells, positively selected for CCR7, that made up naive CD8 cells, with terminally differentiated effector memory CD45RA+ cells excluded. The CDR3 is 15 amino acids. The junction had 7 bases not matched to a gene; V was cut back by 1 base and J by 6 bases. CDR1 is SGHRS, CDR2 YFSETQ, per germline. Notes on this clone: The antigen is not known.

This receptor was identified in a woman aged 25 to 45 in good health. V usage is TRBV5-1 and J usage is TRBJ1-2; 9 bases agree with TRBD1. The source material was naive CD8+ T cells sorted from blood. The CDR3 spells CASSLTGTGYDGYTF. DNA of the CDR3: TGCGCCAGCAGCTTGACCGGGACAGGGTATGATGGCTACACCTTC.